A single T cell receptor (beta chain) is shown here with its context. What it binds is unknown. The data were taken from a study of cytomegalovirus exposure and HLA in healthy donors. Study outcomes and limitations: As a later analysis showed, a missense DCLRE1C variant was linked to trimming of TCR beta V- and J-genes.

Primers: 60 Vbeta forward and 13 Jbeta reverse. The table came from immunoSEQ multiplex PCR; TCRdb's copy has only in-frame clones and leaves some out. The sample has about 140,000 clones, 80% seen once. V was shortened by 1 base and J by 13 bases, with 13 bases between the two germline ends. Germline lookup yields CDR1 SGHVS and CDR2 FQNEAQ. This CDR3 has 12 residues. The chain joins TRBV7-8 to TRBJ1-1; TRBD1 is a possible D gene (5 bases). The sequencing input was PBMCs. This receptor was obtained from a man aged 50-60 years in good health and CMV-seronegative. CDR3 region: CASSLGGGQGFF. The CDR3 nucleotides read TGTGCCAGCAGCTTAGGGGGAGGACAAGGTTTCTTT.